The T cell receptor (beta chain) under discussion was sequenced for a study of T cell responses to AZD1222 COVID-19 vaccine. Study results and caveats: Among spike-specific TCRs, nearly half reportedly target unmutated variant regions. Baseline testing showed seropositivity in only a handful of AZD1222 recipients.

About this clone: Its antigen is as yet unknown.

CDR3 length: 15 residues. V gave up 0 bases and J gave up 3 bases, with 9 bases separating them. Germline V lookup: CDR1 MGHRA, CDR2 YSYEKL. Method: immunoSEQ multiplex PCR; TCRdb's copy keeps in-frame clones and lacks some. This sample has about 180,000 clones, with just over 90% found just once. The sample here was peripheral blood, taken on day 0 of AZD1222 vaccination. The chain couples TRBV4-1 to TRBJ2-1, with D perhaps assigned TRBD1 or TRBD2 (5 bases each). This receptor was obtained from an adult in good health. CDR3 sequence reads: CASSQDEGFYNEQFF. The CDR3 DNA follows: TGCGCCAGCAGCCAAGATGAGGGGTTCTACAATGAGCAGTTCTTC.